Listed here are 19 T cell receptor beta chains from one sample, sequenced in a study of human T cells and chemical hapten exposure. Each CDR3 protein gets one entry after TCRdb re-called the RACE reads with MiXCR. Of 300,000 to 450,000 distinct CDR3 sequences in the sample, more than 4.5% were seen once. The time point was: pre-sensitization, week 0. Noted treatment: therapeutic diphenylcyclopropenone sensitization with weekly scalp DPC. The sequencing here drew on whole blood, taken in connection with sensitization to the hapten diphenylcyclopropenone (DPC). The receptors come from a woman aged 50 to 60 with alopecia areata. Some clones in this sample may be carry-over from other donors' samples.

This clonotype has ten or more counts. V usage is TRBV18 and J usage is TRBJ2-3; unclear D gene. This CDR3 comprises 15 residues. Germline values: CDR1 KGHSH, CDR2 LQKENI. V shed 4 bases and J shed 0 bases, with 11 bases lying between them. The CDR3 spells CASSRSDSSTDTQYF. DNA of the CDR3: TGTGCCAGCTCACGCTCCGATTCGAGCACAGATACGCAGTATTTT. Drawing the rest from reference TRBV18 and TRBJ2-3, the complete variable domain is NAGVMQNPRHLVRRRGQEARLRCSPMKGHSHVYWYRQLPEEGLKFMVYLQKENIIDESGMPKERFSAEFPKEGPSILRIQQVVRGDSAAYFCASSRSDSSTDTQYFGPGTRLTVL.

This clonotype was seen at least ten times. The V and J genes are TRBV9 and TRBJ2-3, with 11 nucleotides matching TRBD2. The CDR3 loop spans 17 amino acids. Germline CDR1 and CDR2: SGDLS and YYNGEE. The V gene end was trimmed by 0 bases and the J gene end by 2 bases; junction bases not matched to a gene: 5. CDR3 sequence: CASSVEPSGGLTDTQYF. For the CDR3, the DNA is TGTGCCAGCAGCGTAGAGCCTAGCGGGGGGCTCACAGATACGCAGTATTTT.

There are many counts of this clonotype. The genes are TRBV6-2 or TRBV6-3 and TRBJ2-7; D uncertain. The germline V gene has CDR1 MNHEY and CDR2 SVGEGT. This CDR3 region has 11 residues. Trimming removed 2 bases from V and 2 bases from J, with 1 base in between. CDR3 sequence (DNA): TGTGCCAGCAGTTACACCTACGAGCAGTACTTC. Residues: CASSYTYEQYF.

The DNA of the CDR3 is TGTGCCAGCGGTGACAAAAAAGGGCCTATGAACACTGAAGCTTTCTTT. Its translation is CASGDKKGPMNTEAFF. The rearrangement links TRBV6-2 or TRBV6-3 to TRBJ1-1, with unresolved D. V dropped 8 bases and J dropped 0 bases, with 19 bases sitting between them. The CDR3 is 16 amino acids. Per the germline V gene, CDR1 is MNHEY and CDR2 is SVGEGT.

The sample holds many counts of this clonotype. This chain joins TRBV4-3 and TRBJ2-1; 8 bases fit TRBD2. V was pared by 5 bases and J by 0 bases, with 3 bases of the junction left unmatched. CDR3 size: 15 residues. Germline V gene sequence: CDR1 LGHNA, CDR2 YSLEER. CDR3 sequence reads: CASSKRELSYNEQFF. The DNA for the CDR3 is TGCGCCAGCAGCAAGCGGGAGCTCTCCTACAATGAGCAGTTCTTC.

This clonotype was detected ten times or more. This chain uses TRBV12-3 or TRBV12-4 with TRBJ1-1; D is possibly TRBD1 (6 bases). Trimming took off 6 bases at V and 5 bases at J, with 19 bases between the two ends. The CDR3 contains 15 residues. The CDR3: CASSLGARGNTEAFF. CDR3 nucleotide sequence: TGTGCCAGCAGCCTAGGGGCTAGGGGGAATACTGAAGCTTTCTTT.

V usage is TRBV3-1 and J usage is TRBJ2-3; D tentatively fits TRBD1 or TRBD2 (7 bases each). The germline CDR1 and CDR2 sequences are LGHDT and YNNKEL (reference sequence). This CDR3 has 16 residues. V lost 2 bases and J lost 7, with 19 bases in between. CDR3 region: CASSQLGGGSDNTQYF. As DNA, the CDR3 is TGTGCCAGCAGCCAACTAGGGGGCGGGAGCGATAATACGCAGTATTTT.

The table lists this clonotype with many counts. The chain is built from TRBV6-6 and TRBJ1-5, with no clear D. Germline V CDR1 and CDR2: MNHNY, SVGAGI (reference sequence). The CDR3 is made up of 15 amino acids. Trimming cost V 8 bases and J 4 bases, with 18 bases left between them. CDR3 coding DNA: TGTGCCAGCTCCTACGATGAGATAGGGAATCAGCCCCAGCATTTT. It translates to CASSYDEIGNQPQHF.

In this sample, this clonotype turned up a few times. The junction departs from germline at one end; a sequencing error may be responsible. This rearrangement joins TRBV7-2 to TRBJ2-3; 13 bases align to TRBD2. This CDR3 region has 17 residues. CDR1 is SGHTA, CDR2 FQGNSA, per germline. CDR3 loop: CANSLGPLAGGTDTQYF. The CDR3 DNA sequence: TGTGCCAACAGCTTAGGCCCACTAGCGGGGGGGACAGATACGCAGTATTTT.

This clonotype was seen at least ten times. The chain carries TRBV7-9 and TRBJ2-3; 8 bases are a match to TRBD1. This CDR3 region has 14 residues. The germline V gene has CDR1 SEHNR and CDR2 FQNEAQ (reference sequence). The V and J ends lost 6 bases and 4 bases, in that order; junction bases with no gene match: 6. The CDR3 sequence: CASSPGGNPDTQYF. CDR3 sequence (DNA): TGTGCCAGCAGTCCAGGGGGCAACCCAGATACGCAGTATTTT.

There are many counts of this clonotype. CDR3 sequence: CSVVGGSSYNEQFF. CDR3 nucleotides: TGCAGCGTTGTAGGCGGGAGCTCCTACAATGAGCAGTTCTTC. The chain carries TRBV29-1 and TRBJ2-1, with TRBD2 identical over 7 bases. Germline V gene sequence: CDR1 SQVTM, CDR2 ANQGSEA. Trimming removed 4 bases from V and 0 bases from J; junction bases left unmatched: 3. CDR3 size: 14 residues.

By share of the sample, this clonotype is medium-sized. The rearrangement joins TRBV20-1 to TRBJ2-1, with TRBD2 matching over 10 bases. The CDR3 consists of 17 residues. The germline CDR1 and CDR2 sequences are DFQATT and SNEGSKA (reference sequence). After removal of 0 bases from V and 9 bases from J, the junction contained 14 bases not matched to a gene. DNA of the CDR3: TGCAGTGCTAGAGATCATCCAGCGGGAGGGCCGGGGGGTGAGCAGTTCTTC. This encodes CSARDHPAGGPGGEQFF.

V gene TRBV12-3 or TRBV12-4 combines with J gene TRBJ1-4, with no clear D. The CDR3 runs to 13 residues. Trimming cost V 1 base and J 7 bases, with 7 bases left between them. The CDR3, as DNA: TGTGCCAGCAGTTTAGGGCCGCGTGAAAAACTGTTTTTT. Translation: CASSLGPREKLFF.

The chain combines TRBV20-1 with TRBJ1-5, with a tentative D call TRBD1 (5 bases). V was clipped by 5 bases and J by 0 bases, with 11 bases between them. CDR1 is DFQATT and CDR2 is SNEGSKA in the germline V gene (reference sequence). There are 14 residues in the CDR3. DNA for the CDR3: TGCAGTGCTTTGACAGAATATAGCAATCAGCCCCAGCATTTT. Protein: CSALTEYSNQPQHF.

This chain uses TRBV28 with TRBJ2-1, with 10 bases identical to TRBD2. V shed 10 bases, J shed 7 bases, and the junction held 10 bases outside the gene matches. CDR1 and CDR2 (germline): MDHEN, SYDVKM. This CDR3 spans 14 amino acids. CDR3 bases: TGTGCCAACAGAGCGGGAGGGCCGCAGAATGAGCAGTTCTTC. Translated, it gives CANRAGGPQNEQFF.

There are a few counts of this clonotype. The V and J genes are TRBV29-1 and TRBJ2-1; D call uncertain. The CDR3 runs 14 residues. Trimming took 6 bases from V and 0 from J, leaving 12 bases between them. Per the germline V gene, CDR1 is SQVTM and CDR2 is ANQGSEA. CDR3 coding DNA: TGCAGCGTCCCGACGGCTAGCTCCTACAATGAGCAGTTCTTC. Translated, it gives CSVPTASSYNEQFF.

The chain recombines TRBV14 with TRBJ2-5; 8 positions match TRBD2. Germline V CDR1 and CDR2: SGHDN, FVKESK. The CDR3 loop spans 15 amino acids. The V and J ends lost 0 bases and 4 bases, in that order; junction bases with no gene match: 4. CDR3 coding DNA: TGTGCCAGCAGCCAAGATGCTAGCGGGCGAGAGACCCAGTACTTC. Its protein is CASSQDASGRETQYF.

The table lists this clonotype with a few counts. The chain links TRBV28 to TRBJ1-2; maybe TRBD1 (5 bases). CDR3 length: 15 residues. V dropped 3 bases and J dropped 0 bases, with 11 bases sitting between them. The V gene's germline CDR1 is MDHEN and CDR2 SYDVKM. The CDR3 DNA sequence: TGTGCCAGCAGTTTTCCGGGGGGAACTAACTATGGCTACACCTTC. It translates to CASSFPGGTNYGYTF.

This clonotype was recorded at least ten times. The rearrangement joins TRBV7-9 to TRBJ1-1; no definite D call. Germline V gene data show CDR1 as SEHNR and CDR2 as FQNEAQ (reference sequence). Trimming took off 3 bases at V and 1 base at J, with 6 bases between the two ends. The CDR3 runs 13 residues. The CDR3 DNA is TGTGCCAGCAGCTTTGCTCCGAACACTGAAGCTTTCTTT. Amino acid sequence: CASSFAPNTEAFF.